A selection of T cell receptor beta chains follows, all from one sample in a study of blood T cells in healthy people across ages. TCRdb processed the 5' RACE reads anew with MiXCR; each CDR3 protein has one entry. This sample has over 700,000 distinct CDR3 sequences, with about 55% found just once. Specimen: blood. The receptors here all came from an older man in good health. Both conserved end residues are part of each CDR3. A D gene is named only where the DNA matches it firmly. Clone sizes are given selectively: once, few, many, or a class where the clone is expanded.

d_gene | abundance | j_gene | v_gene | CDR3nt | CDR3aa
TRBD2 | - | TRBJ2-3 | TRBV29-1 | TGCAGCGGTCAAGCGGGAGGGCTGACAGATACGCAGTATTTT | CSGQAGGLTDTQYF
- | - | TRBJ2-5 | TRBV15 | TGTGCCACCAGGGTAGTATCACAAGAGACCCAGTACTTC | CATRVVSQETQYF
- | - | TRBJ1-2 | TRBV29-1 | TGCAGCGCCGGGGAGGGGATCAGGGGATATGGCTACACCTTC | CSAGEGIRGYGYTF
TRBD2 | - | TRBJ2-1 | TRBV18 | TGTGCCAGCTCACCACAAACCGGGGGGTGGAATGAGCAGTTCTTC | CASSPQTGGWNEQFF
- | few | TRBJ2-5 | TRBV20-1 | TGCAGTCCCCGGGACTCAAGCCAAGAGACCCAGTACTTC | CSPRDSSQETQYF
- | - | TRBJ2-5 | TRBV5-1 | TGCGCCAGCAGCTTGGGCGGGACAAAGCAAGAGACCCAGTACTTC | CASSLGGTKQETQYF
TRBD1 | - | TRBJ2-7 | TRBV6-5 | TGTGCCAGCAGTCGCCATGGGGGACAGGGTGGCGACGAGCAGTACTTC | CASSRHGGQGGDEQYF
- | few | TRBJ2-7 | TRBV20-1 | TGCAGTGCTGAGGGTCCGAACTACGAGCAGTACTTC | CSAEGPNYEQYF
- | - | TRBJ2-7 | TRBV19 | TGTGCCACTGCGACAGGATCCCTTTACGAGCAGTACTTC | CATATGSLYEQYF
TRBD1 | - | TRBJ2-7 | TRBV6-5 | TGTGCCAGCAGTTACCAGGGACAGCCGCCGTACTTC | CASSYQGQPPYF
- | once | TRBJ1-2 | TRBV29-1 | TGCAGCGTTTTTCCCCCAACACTTAACTATGGCTACACCTTC | CSVFPPTLNYGYTF
- | - | TRBJ2-5 | TRBV28 | TGTGCCAGCAGCCTCGATCCAGGGATAAAGACCCAGTACTTC | CASSLDPGIKTQYF
- | - | TRBJ1-2 | TRBV5-1 | TGCGCCAGCAGCTTGGCCCCACTGAGGGATGGCTACACCTTC | CASSLAPLRDGYTF
- | many | TRBJ2-1 | TRBV3-1 | TGTGCCAGCAGCCAAGATCGCCTAGCCCACAATGAGCAGTTCTTC | CASSQDRLAHNEQFF
- | few | TRBJ2-1 | TRBV20-1 | TGCAGTGCTAGAGATATCAGGGGAGCGGATGAGCAGTTCTTC | CSARDIRGADEQFF
- | - | TRBJ2-1 | TRBV12-3/TRBV12-4 | TGTGCCAGCAGTTTTGGTGCTACCGCAAGGTACGATGAGCAGTTCTTC | CASSFGATARYDEQFF
TRBD1 | - | TRBJ2-5 | TRBV18 | TGTGCCAGCCAGGGGACAGCCGAGGAGACCCAGTACTTC | CASQGTAEETQYF
- | - | TRBJ2-1 | TRBV20-1 | TGCAGTGCCGACGGGGCTAGCTTCGGTGAGCAGTTCTTC | CSADGASFGEQFF
- | - | TRBJ2-1 | TRBV20-1 | TGCAGTGCTAGGGAGGGGGGTTTGAGTGAGCAGTTCTTC | CSAREGGLSEQFF
TRBD1 | - | TRBJ2-3 | TRBV19 | TGTGCCAGTAGCACGGGACAGGACCGATCTACAGATACGCAGTATTTT | CASSTGQDRSTDTQYF
- | - | TRBJ1-6 | TRBV3-1 | TGTGCCAGCAGCCAAGATCTCGGGCTGAATTCACCCCTCCACTTT | CASSQDLGLNSPLHF
- | few | TRBJ2-1 | TRBV7-9 | TGTGCCAGCAGCCTATTATTGGGGGACGCGTCCTACAATGAGCAGTTCTTC | CASSLLLGDASYNEQFF
- | few | TRBJ2-5 | TRBV9 | TGTGCCAGCAGCGTAGACCCTAGGGACCGCAGGCAGTACTTC | CASSVDPRDRRQYF
TRBD1 | - | TRBJ2-6 | TRBV3-1 | TGTGCCAGCAGCTCCCGGGACAGGGTAAGGGCCAACGTCCTGACTTTC | CASSSRDRVRANVLTF
TRBD2 | few | TRBJ2-1 | TRBV27 | TGTGCCAGCAGTTTAACCCGACTAGCGGGAGGGATCTACAATGAGCAGTTCTTC | CASSLTRLAGGIYNEQFF
TRBD2 | - | TRBJ2-7 | TRBV10-3 | TGTGCCATCAGTGGACTAGCGGGAGGGGGCGAGCAGTACTTC | CAISGLAGGGEQYF
- | - | TRBJ1-1 | TRBV24-1 | TGTGCCACCAGTGAGGGGTCAACGGGGGCTTTCTTT | CATSEGSTGAFF
TRBD1 | - | TRBJ2-1 | TRBV5-1 | TGCGCCAGCAGCCCCGACAGGGCAGCTGGTGAGCAGTTCTTC | CASSPDRAAGEQFF
TRBD2 | - | TRBJ2-2 | TRBV20-1 | TGCAGTACTAGAGACGCCACTAGTCCGGGAGGTCCCGGGGAGCTGTTTTTT | CSTRDATSPGGPGELFF
TRBD1 | - | TRBJ1-5 | TRBV29-1 | TGCAGCGTTCGAGACAGGGCGCCGGGTCAGCCCCAGCATTTT | CSVRDRAPGQPQHF
- | - | TRBJ1-5 | TRBV7-9 | TGTGCCAGCAGCTTTGGAGGGGGTGGTCAGCCCCAGCATTTT | CASSFGGGGQPQHF
- | once | TRBJ2-7 | TRBV2 | TGTGCCAGCGCGGGGGCGAATAGGTACGAGCAGTACTTC | CASAGANRYEQYF
- | - | TRBJ1-1 | TRBV6-1 | TGTGCCAGCAGCGGCGGTGGGCCTGAAGCTTTCTTT | CASSGGGPEAFF
- | few | TRBJ2-5 | TRBV10-3 | TGTGCCATCAGTGAAGGTAGCGGCCGGCAGACCCAGTACTTC | CAISEGSGRQTQYF
TRBD1 | - | TRBJ2-7 | TRBV29-1 | TGCAGCGTAGCCGACAGGGTATCCTACAATGAGCAGTACTTC | CSVADRVSYNEQYF
TRBD2 | - | TRBJ2-1 | TRBV27 | TGTGCCAGCAGCCCCACGGGAAACCAGCGGGGGGGCCATGAGCAGTTCTTC | CASSPTGNQRGGHEQFF
- | - | TRBJ2-3 | TRBV7-2 | TGTGCCAGCAGCTGGGCCAGGGCTGCGGATACGCAGTATTTT | CASSWARAADTQYF
- | - | TRBJ1-5 | TRBV7-2 | TGTGCCAACAGCTACTTTAATCAGCCCCAGCATTTT | CANSYFNQPQHF
TRBD1 | - | TRBJ2-7 | TRBV6-2/TRBV6-3 | TGTGCCAGCAGTGGGGGACAGGGGAGCTACGAGCAGTACTTC | CASSGGQGSYEQYF
- | - | TRBJ2-5 | TRBV5-1 | TGCGCCAGCTGCAATCCGAGGGGATCGTACCAAGAGACCCAGTACTTC | CASCNPRGSYQETQYF
- | few | TRBJ2-3 | TRBV2 | TGTGCCAGCAGAACTACCCTGGGCACAGATACGCAGTATTTT | CASRTTLGTDTQYF
TRBD1 | few | TRBJ2-7 | TRBV27 | TGTGCCAGCAGTCAAGACACAGACAGGGCCAGCTCCTACGAGCAGTACTTC | CASSQDTDRASSYEQYF
- | - | TRBJ1-4 | TRBV27 | TGTGCCAGCAGTTTATCGTGGCTAATTAATGAAAAACTGTTTTTT | CASSLSWLINEKLFF
- | - | TRBJ2-6 | TRBV9 | TGTGCCAGCAGCGAGAAGGTTCGTTCCGGGGCCAACGTCCTGACTTTC | CASSEKVRSGANVLTF
TRBD2 | - | TRBJ2-5 | TRBV5-6 | TGTGCCAGCAGCTTGGCGGAAGGGCTAGCGGGAGCAGAGACCCAGTACTTC | CASSLAEGLAGAETQYF
- | few | TRBJ2-7 | TRBV10-3 | TGTGCCATCAGGGGGACATTTGGCTACAATGAGCAGTACTTC | CAIRGTFGYNEQYF
- | few | TRBJ1-2 | TRBV7-9 | TGTGCCAGCAGCTTAGAAGCGATCTATGGCTACACCTTC | CASSLEAIYGYTF
TRBD2 | few | TRBJ2-4 | TRBV20-1 | TGCAGTGCCATCCCCCCAATTAGCGGGAGAGTTGGGGGGGCCAAAAACATTCAGTACTTC | CSAIPPISGRVGGAKNIQYF
- | - | TRBJ2-7 | TRBV3-1 | TGTGCCAGCAGCCTAAGGGGGGGGGCCTACGAGCAGTACTTC | CASSLRGGAYEQYF
TRBD2 | - | TRBJ2-7 | TRBV12-3/TRBV12-4 | TGTGCCAGCAGTCGTCGGGGGGTCGAGCAGTACTTC | CASSRRGVEQYF
TRBD2 | - | TRBJ2-1 | TRBV6-2/TRBV6-3 | TGTGCCAGCAGGCGAAGCGGGAGGGGAAACAATGAGCAGTTCTTC | CASRRSGRGNNEQFF
- | - | TRBJ1-2 | TRBV7-9 | TGTGCCAGCAGCCTAGGGCGGGGGGATGGCTACACCTTC | CASSLGRGDGYTF
- | - | TRBJ1-1 | TRBV5-4 | TGTGCCAGCAGCTTGGGGGTGCCTCTGAACACTGAAGCTTTCTTT | CASSLGVPLNTEAFF
TRBD1 | - | TRBJ2-7 | TRBV11-2 | TGTGCCAGCAGCCCGACAAGAGGACAGGGTGGCGAGCAGTACTTC | CASSPTRGQGGEQYF
TRBD2 | - | TRBJ2-4 | TRBV7-2 | TGTGCCAGCAGCTCAACTCGACTAGCGGGAGGGGAGCAGTACTTC | CASSSTRLAGGEQYF
- | - | TRBJ2-7 | TRBV7-9 | TGTGCCAGCAGCTTAGCTGGTCGGGACGAGCAGTACTTC | CASSLAGRDEQYF
- | - | TRBJ2-1 | TRBV7-2 | TGTACCAGCAGCTTCCGGCAGGATACCGGGAATGAGCAGTTCTTC | CTSSFRQDTGNEQFF